In its sample, the clone carrying this T cell receptor (beta chain) was seen many times. Its antigen is unidentified. The entry originates in a study of T cells in Graves' hyperthyroidism and ophthalmopathy. In the study overall: Any treatment followed the collection of peripheral blood at initial diagnosis. Findings and caveats of the study: Progression to ophthalmopathy was predicted a median of approximately seven months early. Through a model of 13 V-J features, ophthalmopathy was separated from stable hyperthyroidism. Most thyroid-expanded clonotypes above 0.001 were also found in blood.

The source material, RNA transcripts, was used to amplify TCR beta CDR3 regions. HTBI primers drove first-round RT-PCR of the TCR CDR3. TCRdb used MiXCR to reprocess the multiplex PCR reads, holding one entry per CDR3 protein. The profile shows approximately 380,000 distinct CDR3 sequences, about 18% of them singletons. V lost 5 bases and J lost 5, with 9 bases in between. Germline CDR1 is MNHNS and CDR2 is SASEGT. The CDR3 runs 12 residues. This clonotype was obtained from a young woman with Graves' hyperthyroidism. The specimen was blood. The V gene is TRBV6-1, the J gene TRBJ2-5, with D uncertain. The CDR3 DNA is TGTGCCAGCAGTCCCCTGGCCGAGACCCAGTACTTC. It encodes CASSPLAETQYF.